Below, one TCR beta chain is given with its context. This specimen comes from a study of T cell changes during pregnancy in multiple sclerosis. Germline CDR1 reads SGHTA; CDR2 reads FQGTGA. V trimming: 4 bases; J trimming: 0 bases; junction bases outside the gene matches: 14. The CDR3 covers 20 residues. Some clones are missing from TCRdb's copy, which holds only in-frame ones; the method was immunoSEQ multiplex PCR. The profile shows fewer than 45,000 clones, more than 70% of them singletons. The origin of this receptor is a female donor with multiple sclerosis, enrolled in a pregnancy study. The chain has TRBV7-3 and TRBJ2-3; 12 nucleotides align to TRBD2. The sample was CD8+ T cells from peripheral blood mononuclear cells, taken in the third trimester of pregnancy. The CDR3 region has the DNA TGTGCCAGCAGCTCCCCCTCTCAGACTAGCGGGGGATTAAGCACAGATACGCAGTATTTT. Translating gives CASSSPSQTSGGLSTDTQYF.